The entry below describes one T cell receptor beta chain. Its specificity is not known. Positive magnetic bead selection was used to isolate CD4+ and CD8+ cells; purity was checked by flow cytometry. The data originate from a study of somatic mutations in cytotoxic T cells in rheumatoid arthritis. TCRdb's table, derived via immunoSEQ multiplex PCR, lists solely in-frame clones and lacks some. Of over 20,000 clones listed, about four fifths are singletons. Germline V CDR1 and CDR2: SGHVS, FNYEAQ. Trimming took 3 bases from V and 1 from J; bases not matched to a gene: 1. CDR3 length: 15 residues. Study-level points and caveats: Unlike healthy controls, rheumatoid arthritis patients had CD8+ clonality that increased with age.

The chain is built from TRBV7-6 and TRBJ2-1; the match to TRBD2 covers 9 bases. Source material: CD8+ T cells sorted from blood. The clonotype was recovered from a man between 50 and 59 years old in good health. The CDR3 DNA follows: TGTGCCAGCAGCTTCCTAGCGGGGTCCTACAATGAGCAGTTCTTC. Amino acids: CASSFLAGSYNEQFF.